What follows are 10 T cell receptor beta chains derived from one specimen sequenced in a study of cytomegalovirus exposure and HLA in healthy donors. Primers included in the PCR were 60 Vbeta and 13 Jbeta primers. The protocol was immunoSEQ multiplex PCR, while the TCRdb copy is restricted to in-frame clones and leaves out a portion. The profile shows about 150,000 clones, around 72% of them singletons. Sequencing was performed on PBMCs. The receptors come from a man aged 40-50 years in good health and CMV-seronegative.

The J gene is TRBJ1-4, the V gene TRBV5-1; tentative D call: TRBD1 (5 bases). The length of the CDR3 is 13 residues. Germline V gene sequence: CDR1 SGHRS, CDR2 YFSETQ. Between the trimmed V and J ends, which lost 5 bases and 5 bases, there was a span of 10 bases. The CDR3, as DNA: TGCGCCAGCAGGGACAATACAAATGAAAAACTGTTTTTT. Protein: CASRDNTNEKLFF.

In its sample, this clone was seen once. The genes are TRBV5-4 and TRBJ2-6; 8 bases fit TRBD2. Trimming removed 4 bases from V and 0 bases from J; junction bases left unmatched: 9. The CDR3 extends over 18 amino acids. Per germline, CDR1 SGHNT and CDR2 YYREEE (reference sequence). The CDR3 DNA is TGTGCCAGCAGCCTTTACGGGGGGGTGGCCTCTGGGGCCAACGTCCTGACTTTC. It is translated as CASSLYGGVASGANVLTF.

The J gene is TRBJ2-5, the V gene TRBV5-1; 9 nucleotides match TRBD1. The DNA matches TRBJ2-7 better at its end, which makes the J call doubtful. The CDR3 consists of 16 residues. CDR1 SGHRS and CDR2 YFSETQ come from the germline V gene. The CDR3 spells CASSLAGQGRTYEQYF. CDR3 DNA: TGCGCCAGCAGCTTGGCCGGACAGGGGCGAACCTACGAGCAGTACTTC.

V is TRBV10-3 and J is TRBJ2-4, with 8 bases that match TRBD1. This CDR3 is 16 amino acids long. The V segment lost 6 bases and the J segment 0 bases; nucleotides outside the gene matches: 7. CDR1 is ENHRY and CDR2 is SYGVKD in the germline V gene. The CDR3 loop reads CAIRPGQGLAKNIQYF. CDR3 bases: TGTGCCATCAGACCCGGACAGGGATTAGCCAAAAACATTCAGTACTTC.

DNA of the CDR3: TGTGCCAGTAGTTCAACCCGCGAAACTCAGCCCCAGCATTTT. This translates into CASSSTRETQPQHF. The chain combines TRBV19 with TRBJ1-5; D unclear. This CDR3 region has 14 residues. From germline, CDR1 is LNHDA and CDR2 SQIVND (reference sequence). Trimming stripped 5 bases from V and 6 bases from J, with 14 bases between.

V usage is TRBV28 and J usage is TRBJ1-1, with a tentative D call TRBD1 (6 bases). Germline CDR1 MDHEN, CDR2 SYDVKM. The CDR3 totals 15 residues. Trimming took 3 bases from V and 0 from J, leaving 11 bases between them. The CDR3 here is CASSLGRGMNTEAFF. The CDR3 DNA reads TGTGCCAGCAGTTTGGGCAGGGGAATGAACACTGAAGCTTTCTTT.

The V and J genes are TRBV7-4 and TRBJ2-4; 10 positions match TRBD1. V trimming: 3 bases; J trimming: 7 bases; junction bases outside the gene matches: 3. In germline, CDR1 is SGHVT, CDR2 SQSDAQ. CDR3 size: 14 residues. The CDR3 DNA reads TGTGCCAGCAGCTTGGGACAGGGGTTTAACATTCAGTACTTC. Amino acid sequence: CASSLGQGFNIQYF.

In this sample, this clone turned up a few times. The rearrangement uses TRBV27 and TRBJ2-1; a possible D gene is TRBD2 (6 bases). CDR3 length: 13 amino acids. The V gene lost 8 bases and the J gene lost 6 bases, with 14 bases spanning the gap. Germline V gives CDR1 MNHEY, CDR2 SMNVEV (reference sequence). CDR3 amino acids: CASWVTRGNEQFF. CDR3 DNA sequence: TGTGCCAGCTGGGTGACTAGGGGCAATGAGCAGTTCTTC.

This chain's CDR3 is CASSSAPNSGVETQYF. In DNA form, the CDR3 reads TGCGCCAGCAGCTCCGCCCCTAATAGCGGGGTAGAGACCCAGTACTTC. This chain joins TRBV5-1 and TRBJ2-5, with 8 bases fitting TRBD2. V lost 3 bases to trimming and J lost 4 bases; unmatched junction nucleotides: 11. Germline loops: CDR1 SGHRS, CDR2 YFSETQ. CDR3 length equals 16 residues.

CDR3 DNA: TGTGCCAGCAGCGTATCCGGACTTCTCGCCGAGCAGTACTTC. It encodes CASSVSGLLAEQYF. The rearrangement joins TRBV9 to TRBJ2-7, with D possibly TRBD2 on 5 matching bases. The V end was cut by 1 base, the J end by 6 bases, with 14 bases between. The CDR3 covers 14 residues. From germline, CDR1 is SGDLS and CDR2 YYNGEE.